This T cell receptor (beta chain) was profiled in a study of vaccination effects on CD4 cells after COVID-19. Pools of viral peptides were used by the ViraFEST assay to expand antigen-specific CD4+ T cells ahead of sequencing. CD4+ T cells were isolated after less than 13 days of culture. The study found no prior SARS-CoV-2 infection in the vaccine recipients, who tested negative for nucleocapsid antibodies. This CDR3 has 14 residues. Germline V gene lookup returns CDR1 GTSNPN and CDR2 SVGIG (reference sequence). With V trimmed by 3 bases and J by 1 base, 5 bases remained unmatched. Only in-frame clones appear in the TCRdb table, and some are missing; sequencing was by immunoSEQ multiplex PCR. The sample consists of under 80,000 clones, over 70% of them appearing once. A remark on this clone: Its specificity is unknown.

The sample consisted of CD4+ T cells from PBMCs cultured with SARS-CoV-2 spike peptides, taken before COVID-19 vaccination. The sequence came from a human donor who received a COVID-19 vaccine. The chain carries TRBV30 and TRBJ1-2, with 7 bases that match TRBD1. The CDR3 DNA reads TGTGCCTGGAGGGTGACAGGGCTTAACTATGGCTACACCTTC. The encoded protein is CAWRVTGLNYGYTF. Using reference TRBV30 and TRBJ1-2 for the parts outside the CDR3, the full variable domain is SQTIHQWPATLVQPVGSPLSLECTVEGTSNPNLYWYRQAAGRGLQLLFYSVGIGQISSEVPQNLSASRPQDRQFILSSKKLLLSDSGFYLCAWRVTGLNYGYTFGSGTRLTVV.